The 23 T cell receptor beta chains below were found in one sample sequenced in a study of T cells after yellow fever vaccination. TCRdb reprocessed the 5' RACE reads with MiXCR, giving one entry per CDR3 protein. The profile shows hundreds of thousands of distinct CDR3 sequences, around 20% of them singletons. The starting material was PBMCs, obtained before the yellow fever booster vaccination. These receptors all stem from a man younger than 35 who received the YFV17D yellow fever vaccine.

The CDR3 DNA follows: TGCAGTGCTAGAGAGGATGGGACAGGGGCGCTTTACGAGCAGTACTTC. This gives the protein CSAREDGTGALYEQYF. The rearrangement links TRBV20-1 to TRBJ2-7, with TRBD1 matching over 10 bases. CDR1 DFQATT and CDR2 SNEGSKA come from the germline V gene (reference sequence). Trimming at V came to 0 bases and at J to 4 bases, leaving 9 bases not matched to a gene. The CDR3 is 16 amino acids.

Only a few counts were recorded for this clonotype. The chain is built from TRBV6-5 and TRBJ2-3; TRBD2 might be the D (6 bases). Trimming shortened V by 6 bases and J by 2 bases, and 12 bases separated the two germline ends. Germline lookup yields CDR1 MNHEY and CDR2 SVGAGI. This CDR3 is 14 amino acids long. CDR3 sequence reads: CASREDYYTDTQYF. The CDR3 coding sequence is TGTGCCAGCAGAGAGGACTACTACACAGATACGCAGTATTTT.

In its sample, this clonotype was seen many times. The CDR3 is CASSPGQGRYEQYF. The DNA of the CDR3 is TGTGCCAGCTCACCCGGACAGGGGCGTTACGAGCAGTACTTC. The chain recombines TRBV6-5 with TRBJ2-7, with 9 bases matching TRBD1. Germline loops: CDR1 MNHEY, CDR2 SVGAGI. The CDR3 consists of 14 residues. Unmatched junction bases numbered 9, after V lost 8 bases and J lost 4 bases.

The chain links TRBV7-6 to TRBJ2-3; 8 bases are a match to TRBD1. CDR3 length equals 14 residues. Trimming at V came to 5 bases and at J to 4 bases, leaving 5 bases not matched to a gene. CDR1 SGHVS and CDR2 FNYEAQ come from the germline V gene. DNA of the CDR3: TGTGCCAGCAGCGGACAGGGAAAGGCAGATACGCAGTATTTT. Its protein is CASSGQGKADTQYF.

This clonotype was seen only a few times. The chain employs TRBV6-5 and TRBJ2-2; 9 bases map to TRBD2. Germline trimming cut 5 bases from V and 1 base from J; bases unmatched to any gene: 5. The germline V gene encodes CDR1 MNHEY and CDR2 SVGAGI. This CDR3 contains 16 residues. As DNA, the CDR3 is TGTGCCAGCAGTCCTTATAGCGGGGGGAACACCGGGGAGCTGTTTTTT. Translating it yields CASSPYSGGNTGELFF.

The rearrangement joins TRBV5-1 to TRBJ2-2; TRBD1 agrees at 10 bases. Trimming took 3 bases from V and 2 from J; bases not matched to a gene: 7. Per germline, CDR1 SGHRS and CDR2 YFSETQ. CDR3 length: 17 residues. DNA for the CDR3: TGCGCCAGCAGCTGGATGACAGGGGGCGCAAACACCGGGGAGCTGTTTTTT. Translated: CASSWMTGGANTGELFF.

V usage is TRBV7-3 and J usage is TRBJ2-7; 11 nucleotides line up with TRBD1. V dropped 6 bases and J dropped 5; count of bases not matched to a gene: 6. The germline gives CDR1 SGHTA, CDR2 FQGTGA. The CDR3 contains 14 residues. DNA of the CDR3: TGTGCCAGCAGTCCCGGACAGGGGGCAGACGAGCAGTACTTC. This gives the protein CASSPGQGADEQYF. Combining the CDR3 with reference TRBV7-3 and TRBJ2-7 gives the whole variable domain GAGVSQTPSNKVTEKGKYVELRCDPISGHTALYWYRQSLGQGPEFLIYFQGTGAADDSGLPNDRFFAVRPEGSVSTLKIQRTERGDSAVYLCASSPGQGADEQYFGPGTRLTVT.

In DNA, the CDR3 is TGTGCCAGCAGCTCAGTATCTGAGGGACACCCCTACGAGCAGTACTTC. Its translation: CASSSVSEGHPYEQYF. This sequence joins TRBV7-9 and TRBJ2-7, with D perhaps TRBD1 (6 bases). Between the trimmed V and J ends, which lost 4 bases and 2 bases, there was a span of 18 bases. Germline V gene lookup returns CDR1 SEHNR and CDR2 FQNEAQ (reference sequence). CDR3 length equals 16 residues.

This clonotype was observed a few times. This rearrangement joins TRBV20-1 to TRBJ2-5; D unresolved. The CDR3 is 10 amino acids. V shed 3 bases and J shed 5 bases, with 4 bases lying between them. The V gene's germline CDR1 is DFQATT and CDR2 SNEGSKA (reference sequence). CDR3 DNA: TGCAGTGCTAGGCGGGAGACCCAGTACTTC. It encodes CSARRETQYF.

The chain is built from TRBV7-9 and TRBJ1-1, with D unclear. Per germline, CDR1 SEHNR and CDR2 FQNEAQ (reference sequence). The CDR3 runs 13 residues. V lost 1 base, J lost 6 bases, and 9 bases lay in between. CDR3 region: CASSLEWEPEAFF. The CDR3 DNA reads TGTGCCAGCAGCTTAGAATGGGAGCCTGAAGCTTTCTTT. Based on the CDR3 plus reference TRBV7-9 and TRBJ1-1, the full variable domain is DTGVSQNPRHKITKRGQNVTFRCDPISEHNRLYWYRQTLGQGPEFLTYFQNEAQLEKSRLLSDRFSAERPKGSFSTLEIQRTEQGDSAMYLCASSLEWEPEAFFGQGTRLTVV.

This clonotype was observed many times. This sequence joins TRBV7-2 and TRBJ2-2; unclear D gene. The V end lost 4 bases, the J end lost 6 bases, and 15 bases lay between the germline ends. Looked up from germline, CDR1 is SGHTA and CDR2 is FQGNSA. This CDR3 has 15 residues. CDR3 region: CASSSLPGTAGELFF. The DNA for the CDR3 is TGTGCCAGCAGCTCTCTCCCAGGAACCGCCGGGGAGCTGTTTTTT.

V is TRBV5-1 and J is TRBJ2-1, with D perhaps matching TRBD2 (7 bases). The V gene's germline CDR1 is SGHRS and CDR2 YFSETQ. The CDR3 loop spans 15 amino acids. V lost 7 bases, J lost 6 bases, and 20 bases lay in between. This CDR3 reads CASGHKSGDTNEQFF. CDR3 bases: TGCGCCAGCGGACACAAAAGCGGGGACACCAATGAGCAGTTCTTC.

The CDR3 loop reads CASSQGTTATNEKLFF. In DNA form, the CDR3 reads TGCGCCAGCAGCCAAGGTACAACTGCAACTAATGAAAAACTGTTTTTT. The rearrangement uses TRBV4-3 and TRBJ1-4; D gene unclear. The CDR3 spans 16 residues. V shed 1 base and J shed 0 bases, with 9 bases lying between them. Looked up from germline, CDR1 is LGHNA and CDR2 is YSLEER.

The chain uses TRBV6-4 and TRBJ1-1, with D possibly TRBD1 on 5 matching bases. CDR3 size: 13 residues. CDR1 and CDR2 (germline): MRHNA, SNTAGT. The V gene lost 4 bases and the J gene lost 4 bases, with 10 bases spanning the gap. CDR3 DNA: TGTGCCAGCAGTGCGGGGACCAGCACTGAAGCTTTCTTT. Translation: CASSAGTSTEAFF.

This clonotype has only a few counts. As DNA, the CDR3 is TGCGCCAGCAGCCAAGATTCTGGCGGAGGCTACACCTTC. It yields the protein CASSQDSGGGYTF. This chain joins TRBV4-3 and TRBJ1-2, with D uncertain. V lost 0 bases, J lost 8 bases, and 10 bases lay in between. This CDR3 is built from 13 residues. Germline V gene sequence: CDR1 LGHNA, CDR2 YSLEER.

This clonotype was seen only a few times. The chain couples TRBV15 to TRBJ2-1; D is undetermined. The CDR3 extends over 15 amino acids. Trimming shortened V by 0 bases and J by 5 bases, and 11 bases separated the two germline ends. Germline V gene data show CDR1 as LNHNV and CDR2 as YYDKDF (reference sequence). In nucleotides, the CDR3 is TGTGCCACCAGCAGAGATCCCAGCCCACACAATGAGCAGTTCTTC. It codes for CATSRDPSPHNEQFF.

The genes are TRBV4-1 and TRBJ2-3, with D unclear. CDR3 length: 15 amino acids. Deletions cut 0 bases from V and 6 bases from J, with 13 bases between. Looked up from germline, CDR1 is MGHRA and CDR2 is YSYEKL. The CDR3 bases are TGCGCCAGCAGCCAAGATGGCTCTTCGGCCGATACGCAGTATTTT. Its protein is CASSQDGSSADTQYF.

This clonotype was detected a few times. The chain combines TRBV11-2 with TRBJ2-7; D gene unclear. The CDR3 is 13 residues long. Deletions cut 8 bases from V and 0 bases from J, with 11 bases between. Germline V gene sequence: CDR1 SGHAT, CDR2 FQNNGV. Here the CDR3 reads CASAWRSSYEQYF. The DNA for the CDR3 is TGTGCCAGCGCCTGGAGAAGCTCCTACGAGCAGTACTTC.

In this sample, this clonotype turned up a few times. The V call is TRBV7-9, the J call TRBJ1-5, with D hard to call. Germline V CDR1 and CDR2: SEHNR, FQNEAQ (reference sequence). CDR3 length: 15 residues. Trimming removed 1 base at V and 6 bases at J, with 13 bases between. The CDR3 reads CASSLGVGVLQPQHF. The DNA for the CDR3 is TGTGCCAGCAGCTTAGGGGTCGGGGTTCTTCAGCCCCAGCATTTT.

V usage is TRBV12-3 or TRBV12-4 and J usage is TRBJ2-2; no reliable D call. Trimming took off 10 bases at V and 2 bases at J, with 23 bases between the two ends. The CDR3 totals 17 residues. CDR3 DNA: TGTGCCACCACCTCCCCCCTGGCAGGCGTAAACACCGGGGAGCTGTTTTTT. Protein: CATTSPLAGVNTGELFF.

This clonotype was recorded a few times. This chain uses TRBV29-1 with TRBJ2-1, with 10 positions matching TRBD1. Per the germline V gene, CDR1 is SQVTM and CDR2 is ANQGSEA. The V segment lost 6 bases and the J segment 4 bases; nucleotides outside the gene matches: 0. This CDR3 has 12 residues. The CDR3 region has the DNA TGCAGCGTGGGACAGGGGTACAATGAGCAGTTCTTC. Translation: CSVGQGYNEQFF.

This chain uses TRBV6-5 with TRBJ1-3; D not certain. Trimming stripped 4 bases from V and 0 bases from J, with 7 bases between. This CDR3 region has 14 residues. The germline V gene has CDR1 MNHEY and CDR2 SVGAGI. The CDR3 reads CASSWGGSGNTIYF. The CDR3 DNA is TGTGCCAGCAGTTGGGGTGGCTCTGGAAACACCATATATTTT.

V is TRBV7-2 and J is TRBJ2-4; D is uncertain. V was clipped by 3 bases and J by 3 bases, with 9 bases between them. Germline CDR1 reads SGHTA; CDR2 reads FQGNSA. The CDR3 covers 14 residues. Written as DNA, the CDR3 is TGTGCCAGCAGCTTCCAAGGGATCAAAAACATTCAGTACTTC. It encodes CASSFQGIKNIQYF.